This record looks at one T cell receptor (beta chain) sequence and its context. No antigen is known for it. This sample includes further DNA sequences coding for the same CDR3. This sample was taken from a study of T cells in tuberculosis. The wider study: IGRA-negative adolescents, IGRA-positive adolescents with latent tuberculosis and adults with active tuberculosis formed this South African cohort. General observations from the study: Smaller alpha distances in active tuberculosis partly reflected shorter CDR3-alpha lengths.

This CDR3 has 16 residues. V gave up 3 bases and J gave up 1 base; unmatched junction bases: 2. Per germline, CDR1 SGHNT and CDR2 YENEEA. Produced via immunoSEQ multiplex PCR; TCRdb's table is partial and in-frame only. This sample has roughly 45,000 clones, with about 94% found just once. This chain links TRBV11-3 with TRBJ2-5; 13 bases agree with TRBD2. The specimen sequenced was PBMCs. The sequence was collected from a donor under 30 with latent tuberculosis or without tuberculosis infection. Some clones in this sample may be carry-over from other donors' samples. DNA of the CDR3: TGTGCCAGCAGCTTGAGACTAGCGGGAGGCCAAGAGACCCAGTACTTC. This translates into CASSLRLAGGQETQYF.